This T cell receptor beta chain was sequenced for a study of T cell repertoires in cytomegalovirus infection. Whole-study context: Indicated by public TCR beta signatures were CMV infection and matching HLA type.

The CDR3 spans 17 residues. The trim removed 3 bases at V and 2 bases at J, leaving 9 bases unmatched. Germline V lookup: CDR1 MGHRA, CDR2 YSYEKL. The table lists this clonotype with many counts. Its antigen remains unidentified. Study-wide results and limits: The ex vivo response was dominated by HLA-C-restricted CMV-specific TCR beta clonotypes. Public TCR beta family frequency separated CMV-and-HLA carriers, including in an independent cohort.

Via MiXCR, TCRdb re-called the reads, giving one row per CDR3 protein. The sample includes around 300,000 distinct CDR3 sequences, around 9.5% of them seen just once. The sequenced material came from PBMCs. The rearrangement joins TRBV4-1 to TRBJ2-3; 9 bases are a match to TRBD1. The clonotype comes from a human donor in good health (CMV status not recorded). Some clones in this sample may be carry-over from other donors' samples. The CDR3 DNA follows: TGCGCCAGCAGCCAGTTCTATGGGACAGGGAACACAGATACGCAGTATTTT. Amino acid sequence: CASSQFYGTGNTDTQYF.